These 22 T cell receptor beta chains originate from one sample sequenced in a study of cytomegalovirus exposure and HLA in healthy donors. The PCR made use of 60 Vbeta and 13 Jbeta primers. The method was immunoSEQ multiplex PCR; TCRdb's version includes in-frame clones alone and lacks a portion of them. The sample gives 150,000 to 200,000 clones, over 60% of which show up once; roughly 6% is in the top ten. Sequencing used PBMCs. These receptor sequences come from a middle-aged man in good health and CMV-seropositive.

CDR3 coding DNA: TGTGCCAGCAGCACCCGACAGGGGGCCGGACAGACCCAGTACTTC. Its translation is CASSTRQGAGQTQYF. This chain links TRBV11-3 with TRBJ2-5; 10 bases are a match to TRBD1. Germline-derived CDR1 and CDR2 are SGHNT and YENEEA. The CDR3 runs to 15 residues. V was clipped by 5 bases and J by 6 bases; unmatched bases: 9.

The J gene is TRBJ2-7, the V gene TRBV11-2, with D perhaps matching TRBD1 (5 bases). The ends were cut back, 5 bases at V and 2 bases at J, with 13 bases in the middle. Germline values: CDR1 SGHAT, CDR2 FQNNGV. The CDR3 is 14 residues long. Here the CDR3 reads CASSTLQGAYEQYF. The CDR3 DNA sequence: TGTGCCAGCAGCACCCTACAAGGGGCCTACGAGCAGTACTTC. The entire variable domain, with the rest obtained from reference TRBV11-2 and TRBJ2-7, is as follows: EAGVAQSPRYKIIEKRQSVAFWCNPISGHATLYWYQQILGQGPKLLIQFQNNGVVDDSQLPKDRFSAERLKGVDSTLKIQPAKLEDSAVYLCASSTLQGAYEQYFGPGTRLTVT.

The chain couples TRBV28 to TRBJ2-5; TRBD2 aligns across 11 bases. With V trimmed by 2 bases and J by 4 bases, 6 bases remained unmatched. From germline, CDR1 is MDHEN and CDR2 SYDVKM. The CDR3 sequence is 16 residues long. For the CDR3, the DNA is TGTGCCAGCAGTTTAACTAGCGGGAGCTACTCAGAGACCCAGTACTTC. It specifies CASSLTSGSYSETQYF.

This clone was seen a few times. The chain employs TRBV28 and TRBJ1-1; the D gene is possibly TRBD1 (5 bases). Germline V CDR1 and CDR2: MDHEN, SYDVKM. The V end lost 1 base, the J end lost 11 bases, and 17 bases lay between the germline ends. The CDR3 extends over 14 amino acids. The CDR3 sequence is CASSLYGHSLMAFF. The CDR3 bases are TGTGCCAGCAGTTTATACGGACATAGCCTGATGGCTTTCTTT. The full variable domain, completed using reference TRBV28 and TRBJ1-1, is DVKVTQSSRYLVKRTGEKVFLECVQDMDHENMFWYRQDPGLGLRLIYFSYDVKMKEKGDIPEGYSVSREKKERFSLILESASTNQTSMYLCASSLYGHSLMAFFGQGTRLTVV.

The chain is built from TRBV18 and TRBJ2-1, with TRBD2 matching 7 bases. The CDR3 is made up of 14 amino acids. V lost 3 bases to trimming and J lost 3 bases; unmatched junction nucleotides: 2. Germline V gene lookup returns CDR1 KGHSH and CDR2 LQKENI. CDR3 nucleotide sequence: TGTGCCAGCTCACCCGGGACTATCTACAATGAGCAGTTCTTC. This gives the protein CASSPGTIYNEQFF. Together with reference TRBV18 and TRBJ2-1, the CDR3 gives the full variable domain: NAGVMQNPRHLVRRRGQEARLRCSPMKGHSHVYWYRQLPEEGLKFMVYLQKENIIDESGMPKERFSAEFPKEGPSILRIQQVVRGDSAAYFCASSPGTIYNEQFFGPGTRLTVL.

The CDR3 here is CASSSSYVPYEQYF. The CDR3, as DNA: TGTGCCAGCAGCTCCTCCTATGTCCCATACGAGCAGTACTTC. The chain uses TRBV7-2 and TRBJ2-7; D is unresolved. The germline V gene encodes CDR1 SGHTA and CDR2 FQGNSA. The CDR3 consists of 14 residues. V lost 4 bases to trimming and J lost 4 bases, with 14 bases between them.

The V call is TRBV9, the J call TRBJ1-2; no clear D gene. The V gene lost 5 bases and the J gene lost 2 bases, with 13 bases spanning the gap. The CDR3 contains 14 residues. Germline V CDR1 and CDR2: SGDLS, YYNGEE. The CDR3: CASSAPGRNYGYTF. The CDR3 DNA follows: TGTGCCAGCAGTGCCCCGGGAAGGAACTATGGCTACACCTTC.

This clone has just one count. The rearrangement links TRBV6-4 to TRBJ2-5; TRBD2 matches at 10 bases. The CDR3 contains 17 residues. V lost 0 bases, J lost 5 bases, and 9 bases stayed unmatched. The V gene's germline CDR1 is MRHNA and CDR2 SNTAGT. CDR3 residues: CASSDSPLAGVLETQYF. DNA of the CDR3: TGTGCCAGCAGTGACTCCCCCCTAGCGGGAGTCTTGGAGACCCAGTACTTC.

The V call is TRBV2, the J call TRBJ2-5; D perhaps matches TRBD2 (5 bases). From germline, CDR1 is SNHLY and CDR2 FYNNEI. The CDR3 has 15 residues. V lost 1 base, J lost 5 bases, and 14 bases lay in between. CDR3 residues: CASSEDTGSGETQYF. The CDR3, as DNA: TGTGCCAGCAGTGAAGATACTGGGTCGGGGGAGACCCAGTACTTC.

The V gene is TRBV19, the J gene TRBJ2-5; 9 bases are shared with TRBD2. Germline loops: CDR1 LNHDA, CDR2 SQIVND (reference sequence). The length of the CDR3 is 15 residues. The ends lost 3 bases at V and 4 bases at J; junction bases unmatched: 6. For the CDR3, the DNA is TGTGCCAGTAGTATTGGCGGGAGGGCTGGAGAGACCCAGTACTTC. Translated, it gives CASSIGGRAGETQYF.

A few counts support this clone. This chain connects TRBV2 to TRBJ1-2; D uncertain. The CDR3 extends over 14 amino acids. CDR1 and CDR2 from the germline V gene are SNHLY and FYNNEI. Trimming took 5 bases from V and 7 from J, leaving 17 bases between them. The CDR3: CASSPDGLEAGYTF. The CDR3 nucleotides read TGTGCCAGCAGTCCCGACGGACTGGAGGCTGGCTACACCTTC.

This chain links TRBV5-1 with TRBJ2-7; D perhaps matches TRBD2 (7 bases). Trimming stripped 1 base from V and 7 bases from J, with 18 bases between. The CDR3 covers 15 residues. The V gene's germline CDR1 is SGHRS and CDR2 YFSETQ. The CDR3 protein is CASSLNGGPRIEQYF. Written as DNA, the CDR3 is TGCGCCAGCAGCTTGAACGGGGGGCCTAGGATAGAGCAGTACTTC.

J is TRBJ2-5 and V is TRBV5-1; D unresolved. Per the germline V gene, CDR1 is SGHRS and CDR2 is YFSETQ. Trimming shortened V by 5 bases and J by 2 bases, and 4 bases separated the two germline ends. The CDR3 has 11 residues. The CDR3: CASRSQETQYF. The CDR3 coding sequence is TGCGCCAGCAGGAGTCAAGAGACCCAGTACTTC.

V is TRBV27 and J is TRBJ2-7, with TRBD1 as a possible D gene (7 bases). CDR3 length equals 14 residues. Germline-derived CDR1 and CDR2 are MNHEY and SMNVEV (reference sequence). V lost 3 bases and J 4 bases, leaving 13 bases between the germline ends. CDR3 coding DNA: TGTGCCAGCAGTTTGCAGGGGGGAAATTACGAGCAGTACTTC. Translated: CASSLQGGNYEQYF.

This chain connects TRBV7-9 to TRBJ2-7; TRBD2 matches 10 bases. This CDR3 has 15 amino acids. Germline assignment: CDR1 SEHNR and CDR2 FQNEAQ (reference sequence). Trimming at V came to 6 bases and at J to 5 bases, leaving 10 bases not matched to a gene. CDR3 in DNA: TGTGCCAGCAGTTTCCTTAGCGGGAGGTCCCACGAGCAGTACTTC. This gives the protein CASSFLSGRSHEQYF.

This clone was detected only once. This chain's CDR3 is CASSLVGQGGYEQYF. The CDR3 DNA follows: TGTGCCAGCAGCTTAGTGGGACAGGGGGGCTACGAGCAGTACTTC. The gene calls are TRBV11-2 and TRBJ2-7, with 11 bases lining up with TRBD1. J lost 3 bases, V lost 1 base, and 2 bases had no gene match. CDR1 and CDR2 (germline): SGHAT, FQNNGV. The CDR3 runs to 15 residues. Full variable domain (outside the CDR3, taken from reference TRBV11-2 and TRBJ2-7): EAGVAQSPRYKIIEKRQSVAFWCNPISGHATLYWYQQILGQGPKLLIQFQNNGVVDDSQLPKDRFSAERLKGVDSTLKIQPAKLEDSAVYLCASSLVGQGGYEQYFGPGTRLTVT.

J is TRBJ2-5 and V is TRBV27; 16 bases fit TRBD2. The CDR3 length is 14 residues. Germline V gives CDR1 MNHEY, CDR2 SMNVEV (reference sequence). The J segment lost 9 bases and the V segment lost 6 bases, leaving 4 bases of the junction unmatched. The CDR3 protein is CASSPGLAGGAQYF. The CDR3 nucleotides read TGTGCCAGCAGCCCGGGACTAGCGGGAGGGGCCCAGTACTTC.

This chain uses TRBV7-9 with TRBJ2-7; possibly TRBD1 for D (7 bases). Germline lookup yields CDR1 SEHNR and CDR2 FQNEAQ (reference sequence). The CDR3 contains 15 residues. Trimming took 5 bases from V and 3 from J, leaving 17 bases between them. The CDR3 DNA is TGTGCCAGCAGCGCACAAGACAGGGAGGTCTACGAGCAGTACTTC. Its protein is CASSAQDREVYEQYF.

This chain connects TRBV19 to TRBJ1-1; 7 nucleotides line up with TRBD1. Germline V CDR1 and CDR2: LNHDA, SQIVND (reference sequence). With 7 bases clipped from V and 2 bases from J, the junction kept 7 bases outside the gene matches. This CDR3 is 14 amino acids long. CDR3 sequence: CASKGQDYNTEAFF. The DNA for the CDR3 is TGTGCCAGTAAAGGACAGGACTACAACACTGAAGCTTTCTTT.

Only a few counts were recorded for this clone. This rearrangement joins TRBV7-8 to TRBJ2-7; the D is unclear. Germline V lookup: CDR1 SGHVS, CDR2 FQNEAQ. The CDR3 is 13 amino acids. The V and J ends lost 1 base and 4 bases respectively, with 8 bases between them. The CDR3 DNA reads TGTGCCAGCAGCTTAGGACTCGAATACGAGCAGTACTTC. Its translation: CASSLGLEYEQYF.

With regard to this clone: The junction departs from the called germline gene at one end, perhaps through a read error. The chain couples TRBV6-4 to TRBJ2-6; a possible D gene is TRBD1 (5 bases). This CDR3 is built from 14 residues. CDR1 and CDR2 from the germline V gene are MRHNA and SNTAGT. This CDR3 reads CASSGGSGANGLTF. CDR3 nucleotide sequence: TGTGCCAGCAGTGGGGGATCTGGGGCCAACGGCCTGACTTTC.

This clone was picked up one time. This chain links TRBV5-6 with TRBJ2-7, with D perhaps matching TRBD1 (6 bases). The CDR3 sequence is 12 residues long. In germline, CDR1 is SGHDT, CDR2 YYEEEE. Trimming removed 4 bases from V and 3 bases from J, with 8 bases in between. The CDR3 coding sequence is TGTGCCAGCAGCAAGGACAGCTACGAGCAGTACTTC. The encoded protein is CASSKDSYEQYF.